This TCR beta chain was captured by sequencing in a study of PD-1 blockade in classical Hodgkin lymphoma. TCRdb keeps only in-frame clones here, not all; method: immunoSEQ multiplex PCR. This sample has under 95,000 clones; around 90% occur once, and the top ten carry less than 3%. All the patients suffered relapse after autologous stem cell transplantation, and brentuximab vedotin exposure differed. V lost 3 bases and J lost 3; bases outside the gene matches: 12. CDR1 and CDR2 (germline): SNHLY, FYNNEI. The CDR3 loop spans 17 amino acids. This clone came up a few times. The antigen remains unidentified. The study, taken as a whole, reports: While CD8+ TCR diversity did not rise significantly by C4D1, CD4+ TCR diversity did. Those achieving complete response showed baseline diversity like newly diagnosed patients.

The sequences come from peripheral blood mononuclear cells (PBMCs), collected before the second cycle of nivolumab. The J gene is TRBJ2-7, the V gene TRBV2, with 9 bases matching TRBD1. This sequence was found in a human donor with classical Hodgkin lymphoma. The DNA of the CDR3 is TGTGCCAGCAGTGATGCGCGGGACAGGGTCGGGGACTACGAGCAGTACTTC. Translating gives CASSDARDRVGDYEQYF.